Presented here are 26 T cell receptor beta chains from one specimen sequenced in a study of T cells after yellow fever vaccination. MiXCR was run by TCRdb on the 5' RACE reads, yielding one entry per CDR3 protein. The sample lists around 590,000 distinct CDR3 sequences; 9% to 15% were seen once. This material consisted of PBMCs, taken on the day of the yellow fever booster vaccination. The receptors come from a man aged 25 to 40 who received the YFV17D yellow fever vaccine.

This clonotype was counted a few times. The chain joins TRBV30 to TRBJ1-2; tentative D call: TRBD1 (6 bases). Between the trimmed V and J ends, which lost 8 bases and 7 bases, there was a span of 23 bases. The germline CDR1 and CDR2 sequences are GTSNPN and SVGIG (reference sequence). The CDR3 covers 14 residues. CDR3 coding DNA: TGTGCCACCAACGCAGGGGCGGGCTCTATTGGCTACACCTTC. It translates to CATNAGAGSIGYTF.

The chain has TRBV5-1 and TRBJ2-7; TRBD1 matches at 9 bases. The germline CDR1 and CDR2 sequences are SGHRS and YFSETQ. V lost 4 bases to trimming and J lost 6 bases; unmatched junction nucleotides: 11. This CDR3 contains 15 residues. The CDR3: CASSQNPGTGFEQYF. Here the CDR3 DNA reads TGCGCCAGCAGCCAAAACCCCGGGACAGGGTTCGAGCAGTACTTC.

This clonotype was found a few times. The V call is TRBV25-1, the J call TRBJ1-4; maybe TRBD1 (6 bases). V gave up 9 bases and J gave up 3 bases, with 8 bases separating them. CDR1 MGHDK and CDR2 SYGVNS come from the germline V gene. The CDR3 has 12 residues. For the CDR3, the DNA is TGTGCCAGGGACAGCCCTAATGAAAAACTGTTTTTT. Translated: CARDSPNEKLFF.

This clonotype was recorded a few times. The CDR3 is CASSLGPPGANVLTF. CDR3 sequence (DNA): TGTGCCAGCAGCTTGGGCCCCCCTGGGGCCAACGTCCTGACTTTC. The J gene is TRBJ2-6, the V gene TRBV5-5; D is uncertain. The V end was cut by 0 bases, the J end by 2 bases, with 6 bases between. The germline CDR1 and CDR2 sequences are SGHKS and YYEKEE (reference sequence). The CDR3 covers 15 residues. Full variable domain (rest looked up from reference TRBV5-5 and TRBJ2-6): DAGVTQSPTHLIKTRGQQVTLRCSPISGHKSVSWYQQVLGQGPQFIFQYYEKEERGRGNFPDRFSARQFPNYSSELNVNALLLGDSALYLCASSLGPPGANVLTFGAGSRLTVL.

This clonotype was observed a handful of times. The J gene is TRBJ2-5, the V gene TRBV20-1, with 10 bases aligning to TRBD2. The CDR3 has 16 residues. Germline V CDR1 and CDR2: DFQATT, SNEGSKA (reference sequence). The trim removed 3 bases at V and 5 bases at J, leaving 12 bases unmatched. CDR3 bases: TGCAGTGCTAGCCCCCTGCTAGCGGGAGTCGTTGAGACCCAGTACTTC. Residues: CSASPLLAGVVETQYF.

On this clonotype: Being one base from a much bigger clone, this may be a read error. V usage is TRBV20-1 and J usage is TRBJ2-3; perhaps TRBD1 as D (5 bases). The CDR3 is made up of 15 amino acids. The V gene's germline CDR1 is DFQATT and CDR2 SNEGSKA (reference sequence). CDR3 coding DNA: TGCTGTGCTAGAAATTCTAAGGGGCAATCAGATACGCAGTATTTT. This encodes CCARNSKGQSDTQYF.

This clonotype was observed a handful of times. CDR3 sequence (DNA): TGTGCCAGCAGCCAAGGTAGCGGGACACCCTACGAGCAGTACTTC. This encodes CASSQGSGTPYEQYF. The V call is TRBV7-2, the J call TRBJ2-7, with TRBD2 identical over 8 bases. The germline CDR1 and CDR2 sequences are SGHTA and FQGNSA. The CDR3 has 15 amino acids. V gave up 5 bases and J gave up 2 bases; unmatched junction bases: 8.

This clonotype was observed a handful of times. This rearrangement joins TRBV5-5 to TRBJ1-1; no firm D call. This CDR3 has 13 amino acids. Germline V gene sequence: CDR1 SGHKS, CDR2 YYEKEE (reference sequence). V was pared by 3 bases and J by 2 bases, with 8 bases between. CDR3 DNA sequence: TGTGCCAGCAGCTCCAGCACTAACACTGAAGCTTTCTTT. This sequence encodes CASSSSTNTEAFF.

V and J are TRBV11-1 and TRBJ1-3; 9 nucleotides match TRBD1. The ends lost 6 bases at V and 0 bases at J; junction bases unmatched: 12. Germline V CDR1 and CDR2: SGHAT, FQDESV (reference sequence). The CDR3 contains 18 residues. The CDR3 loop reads CASRYRAGQGPSGNTIYF. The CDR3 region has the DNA TGTGCCAGCAGATACCGAGCGGGACAGGGCCCCTCTGGAAACACCATATATTTT.

CDR3 sequence: CTPSVGSTDTQYF. CDR3 coding DNA: TGCACTCCGTCTGTAGGGAGCACAGATACGCAGTATTTT. This chain uses TRBV20-1 with TRBJ2-3; no clear D gene. This CDR3 has 13 amino acids. Germline loops: CDR1 DFQATT, CDR2 SNEGSKA (reference sequence).

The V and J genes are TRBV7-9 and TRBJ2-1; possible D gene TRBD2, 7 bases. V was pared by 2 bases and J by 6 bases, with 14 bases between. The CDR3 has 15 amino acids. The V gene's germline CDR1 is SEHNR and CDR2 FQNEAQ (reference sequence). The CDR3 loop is CASSLRGEGPNEQFF. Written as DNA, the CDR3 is TGTGCCAGCAGCTTAAGGGGGGAGGGCCCCAATGAGCAGTTCTTC.

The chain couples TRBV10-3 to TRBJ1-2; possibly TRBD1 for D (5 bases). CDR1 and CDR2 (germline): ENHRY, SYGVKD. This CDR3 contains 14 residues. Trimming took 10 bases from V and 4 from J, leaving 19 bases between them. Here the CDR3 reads CANKPGRESYGYTF. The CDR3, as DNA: TGTGCCAACAAACCGGGACGCGAGTCCTATGGCTACACCTTC.

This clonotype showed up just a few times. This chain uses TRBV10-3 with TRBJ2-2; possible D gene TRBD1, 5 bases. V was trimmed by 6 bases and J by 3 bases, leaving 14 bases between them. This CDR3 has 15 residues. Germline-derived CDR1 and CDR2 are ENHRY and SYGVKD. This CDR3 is CAIRGATGDTGELFF. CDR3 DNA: TGTGCCATCAGAGGGGCTACAGGCGACACCGGGGAGCTGTTTTTT.

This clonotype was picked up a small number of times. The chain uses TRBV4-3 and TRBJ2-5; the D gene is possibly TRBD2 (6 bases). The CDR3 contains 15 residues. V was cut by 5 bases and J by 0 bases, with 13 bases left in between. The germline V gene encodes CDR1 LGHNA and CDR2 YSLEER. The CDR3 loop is CASSFAWGDQETQYF. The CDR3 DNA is TGCGCCAGCAGCTTCGCTTGGGGGGACCAAGAGACCCAGTACTTC.

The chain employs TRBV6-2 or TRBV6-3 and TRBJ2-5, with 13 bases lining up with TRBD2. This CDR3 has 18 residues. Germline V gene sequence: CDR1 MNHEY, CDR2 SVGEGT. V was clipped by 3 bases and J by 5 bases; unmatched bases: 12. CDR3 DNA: TGTGCCAGCAGTTATGGAAGACTAGCGGGAGGTCAGCGGGAGACCCAGTACTTC. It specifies CASSYGRLAGGQRETQYF.

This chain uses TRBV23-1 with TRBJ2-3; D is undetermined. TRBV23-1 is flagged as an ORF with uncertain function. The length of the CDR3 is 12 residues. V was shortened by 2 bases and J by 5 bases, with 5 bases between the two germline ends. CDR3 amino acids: CASSQTVDTQYF. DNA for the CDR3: TGCGCCAGCAGTCAAACGGTAGATACGCAGTATTTT.

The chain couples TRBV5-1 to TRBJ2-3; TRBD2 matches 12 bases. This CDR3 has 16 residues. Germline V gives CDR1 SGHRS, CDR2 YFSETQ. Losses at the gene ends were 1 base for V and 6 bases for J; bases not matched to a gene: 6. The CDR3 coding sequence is TGCGCCAGCAGCTTGACTAGCGGGAGGCCGGGGGATACGCAGTATTTT. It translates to CASSLTSGRPGDTQYF.

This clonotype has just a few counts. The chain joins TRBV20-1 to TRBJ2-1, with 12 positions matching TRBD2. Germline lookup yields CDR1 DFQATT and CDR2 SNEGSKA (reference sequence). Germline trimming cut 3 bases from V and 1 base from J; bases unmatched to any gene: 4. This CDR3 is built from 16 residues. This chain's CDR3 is CSARDLAGGSYNEQFF. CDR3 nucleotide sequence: TGCAGTGCTAGGGACCTAGCGGGAGGGTCCTACAATGAGCAGTTCTTC.

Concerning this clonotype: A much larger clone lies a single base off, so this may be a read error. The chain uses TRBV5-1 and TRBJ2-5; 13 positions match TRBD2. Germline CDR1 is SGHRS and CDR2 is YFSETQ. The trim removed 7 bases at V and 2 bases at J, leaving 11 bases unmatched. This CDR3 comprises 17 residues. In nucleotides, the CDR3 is TGCGCCAGCGGCCAAGGACTAGCGGGAGTGTATCAAGAGACCCAGTACTTC. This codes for CASGQGLAGVYQETQYF.

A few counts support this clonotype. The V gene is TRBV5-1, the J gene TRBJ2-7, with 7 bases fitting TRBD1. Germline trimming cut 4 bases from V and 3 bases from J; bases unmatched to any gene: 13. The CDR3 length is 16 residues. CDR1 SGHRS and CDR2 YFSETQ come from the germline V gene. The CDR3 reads CASSLGSGQSGYEQYF. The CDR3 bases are TGCGCCAGCAGCCTGGGGTCGGGACAGTCGGGCTACGAGCAGTACTTC.

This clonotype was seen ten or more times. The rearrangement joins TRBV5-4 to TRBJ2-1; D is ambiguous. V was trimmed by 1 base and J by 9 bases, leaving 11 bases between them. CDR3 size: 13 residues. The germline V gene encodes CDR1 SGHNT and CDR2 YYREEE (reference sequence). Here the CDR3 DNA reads TGTGCCAGCAGCTTGCGCGTGGACCGTGAGCAGTTCTTC. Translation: CASSLRVDREQFF. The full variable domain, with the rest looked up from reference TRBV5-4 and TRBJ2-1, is ETGVTQSPTHLIKTRGQQVTLRCSSQSGHNTVSWYQQALGQGPQFIFQYYREEENGRGNFPPRFSGLQFPNYSSELNVNALELDDSALYLCASSLRVDREQFFGPGTRLTVL.

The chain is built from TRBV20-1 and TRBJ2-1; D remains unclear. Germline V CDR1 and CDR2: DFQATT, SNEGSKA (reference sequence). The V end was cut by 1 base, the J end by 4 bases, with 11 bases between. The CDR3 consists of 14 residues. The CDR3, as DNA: TGCAGTGCTAGAGTTCTAGTCACATACAATGAGCAGTTCTTC. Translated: CSARVLVTYNEQFF.

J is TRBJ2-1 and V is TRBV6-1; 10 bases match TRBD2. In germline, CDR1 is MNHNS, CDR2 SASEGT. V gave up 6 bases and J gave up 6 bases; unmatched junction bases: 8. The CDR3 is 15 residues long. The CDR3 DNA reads TGTGCCAGCAGACCCCTAGCGGGAGTAAGCAATGAGCAGTTCTTC. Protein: CASRPLAGVSNEQFF.

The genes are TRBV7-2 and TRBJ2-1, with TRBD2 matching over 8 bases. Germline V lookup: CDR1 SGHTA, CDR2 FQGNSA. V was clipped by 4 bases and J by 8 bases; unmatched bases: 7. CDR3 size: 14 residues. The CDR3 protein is CASSWRAREDEQFF. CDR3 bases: TGTGCCAGCAGCTGGCGGGCGCGGGAGGATGAGCAGTTCTTC.

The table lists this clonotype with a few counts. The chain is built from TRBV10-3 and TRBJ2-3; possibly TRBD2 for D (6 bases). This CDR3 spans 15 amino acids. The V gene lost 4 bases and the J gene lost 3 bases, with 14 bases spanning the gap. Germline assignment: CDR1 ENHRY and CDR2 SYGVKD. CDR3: CAISAGGASTDTQYF. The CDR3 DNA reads TGTGCCATCAGTGCCGGAGGGGCTAGTACAGATACGCAGTATTTT.

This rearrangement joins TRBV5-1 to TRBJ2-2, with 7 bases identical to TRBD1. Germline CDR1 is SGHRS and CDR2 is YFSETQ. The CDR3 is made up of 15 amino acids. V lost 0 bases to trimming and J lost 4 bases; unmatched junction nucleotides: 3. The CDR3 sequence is CASSLATGVTGELFF. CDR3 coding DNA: TGCGCCAGCAGCTTGGCAACAGGGGTCACCGGGGAGCTGTTTTTT.